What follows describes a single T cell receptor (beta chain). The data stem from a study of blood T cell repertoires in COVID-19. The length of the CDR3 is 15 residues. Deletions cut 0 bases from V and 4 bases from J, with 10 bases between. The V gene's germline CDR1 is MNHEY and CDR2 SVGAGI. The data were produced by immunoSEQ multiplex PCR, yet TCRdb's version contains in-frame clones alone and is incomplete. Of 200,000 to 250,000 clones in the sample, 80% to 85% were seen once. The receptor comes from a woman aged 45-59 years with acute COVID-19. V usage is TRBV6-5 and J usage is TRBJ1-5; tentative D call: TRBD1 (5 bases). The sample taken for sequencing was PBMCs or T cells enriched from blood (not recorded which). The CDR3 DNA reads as TGTGCCAGCAGTTACTCTGGGGCCTTAAATCAGCCCCAGCATTTT. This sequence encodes CASSYSGALNQPQHF.